This T cell receptor (beta chain) was sequenced during a study of blood T cell repertoires in COVID-19. As for the study in general: PBMCs, B-cell-depleted T cells, or T cells were the source of the cDNA or gDNA that made up the material.

TCRdb's copy holds only in-frame clones and misses some; the assay was immunoSEQ multiplex PCR. The data hold tens of thousands of clones, with 86% observed a single time. Germline V gives CDR1 SGHAT, CDR2 FQNNGV. The V gene end was trimmed by 1 base and the J gene end by 7 bases; junction bases not matched to a gene: 6. There are 14 residues in the CDR3. The specimen sequenced was peripheral blood. The chain links TRBV11-2 to TRBJ2-7; 8 positions agree with TRBD1. This TCR was recovered from an elderly man with active COVID-19. CDR3 protein: CASSLVQGALEQYF. DNA for the CDR3: TGTGCCAGCAGCTTAGTTCAGGGGGCTCTGGAGCAGTACTTC.